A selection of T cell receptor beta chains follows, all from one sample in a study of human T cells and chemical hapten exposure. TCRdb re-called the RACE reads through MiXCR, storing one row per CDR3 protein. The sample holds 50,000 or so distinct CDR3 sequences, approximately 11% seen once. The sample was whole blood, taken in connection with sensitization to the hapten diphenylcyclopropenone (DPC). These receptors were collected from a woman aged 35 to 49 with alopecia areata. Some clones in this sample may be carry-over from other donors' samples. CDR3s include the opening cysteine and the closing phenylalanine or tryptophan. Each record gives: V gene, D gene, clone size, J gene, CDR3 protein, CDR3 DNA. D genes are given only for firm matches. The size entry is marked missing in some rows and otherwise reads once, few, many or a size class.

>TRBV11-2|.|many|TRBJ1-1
CASSLDPRTEAFF
TGTGCCAGCAGCTTAGATCCGAGGACTGAAGCTTTCTTT
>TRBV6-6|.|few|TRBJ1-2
CASSYDTYNYGYTF
TGTGCCAGCAGTTACGACACTTATAACTATGGCTACACCTTC
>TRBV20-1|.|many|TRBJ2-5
CSAMAPGDRQETQYF
TGCAGTGCGATGGCTCCGGGGGACAGACAAGAGACCCAGTACTTC
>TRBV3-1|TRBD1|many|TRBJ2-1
CASSPRPPRDRGPNEQFF
TGTGCCAGCAGCCCCAGGCCCCCCCGGGACAGGGGCCCCAATGAGCAGTTCTTC
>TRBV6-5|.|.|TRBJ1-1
CASSYSGEAFF
TGTGCCAGCAGTTACTCCGGTGAAGCTTTCTTT
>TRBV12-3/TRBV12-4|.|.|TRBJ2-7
CASSPEGGEQYF
TGTGCCAGCAGTCCCGAGGGGGGCGAGCAGTACTTC
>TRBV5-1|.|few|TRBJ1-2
CASSPHDSQPYGYTF
TGCGCCAGCAGCCCACACGACAGTCAACCTTATGGCTACACCTTC
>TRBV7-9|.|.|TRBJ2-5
CASSPRETQYF
TGTGCCAGCAGCCCTCGGGAGACCCAGTACTTC
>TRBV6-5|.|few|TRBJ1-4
CASRPGRLPNEKLFF
TGTGCCAGCCGACCAGGGAGGCTTCCTAATGAAAAACTGTTTTTT
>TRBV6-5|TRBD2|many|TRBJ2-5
CASSLRGGQETQYF
TGTGCCAGCAGTCTACGGGGGGGGCAAGAGACCCAGTACTTC
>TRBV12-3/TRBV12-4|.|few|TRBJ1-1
CASSFLNTEAFF
TGTGCCAGCAGTTTCCTGAACACTGAAGCTTTCTTT
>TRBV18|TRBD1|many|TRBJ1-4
CASSSGTGLNEKLFF
TGTGCCAGCTCGTCAGGGACAGGCCTTAATGAAAAACTGTTTTTT
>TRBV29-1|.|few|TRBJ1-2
CSSNQGHSNYGYTF
TGCAGCTCTAATCAGGGACATTCTAACTATGGCTACACCTTC
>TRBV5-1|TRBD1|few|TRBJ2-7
CASSLEGQLSYEQYF
TGCGCCAGCAGCTTGGAGGGACAGCTATCCTACGAGCAGTACTTC
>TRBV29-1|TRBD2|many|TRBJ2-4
CSVVPLAGSAQYF
TGCAGCGTTGTCCCCCTAGCGGGAAGTGCTCAGTACTTC